This T cell receptor (beta chain) comes out of a study of tumor-infiltrating lymphocytes in localized non-small cell lung cancer. Assay: immunoSEQ multiplex PCR; the TCRdb copy retains only in-frame clones and omits some. The sample lists about 10,000 clones, roughly 80% seen once, with about a fifth in the top ten. This TCR derives from a human donor with non-small cell lung cancer. The sample consisted of uninvolved lung tissue not adjacent to the tumor.

CDR3 sequence (DNA): TGTGCCAGCAGGCAAGGGGGTCAAGAGACCCAGTACTTC. Amino acid sequence: CASRQGGQETQYF. J is TRBJ2-5 and V is TRBV25-1; weak D call: TRBD1 (6 bases). The germline CDR1 and CDR2 sequences are MGHDK and SYGVNS. The CDR3 is 13 amino acids. V dropped 6 bases and J dropped 2 bases, with 10 bases sitting between them.